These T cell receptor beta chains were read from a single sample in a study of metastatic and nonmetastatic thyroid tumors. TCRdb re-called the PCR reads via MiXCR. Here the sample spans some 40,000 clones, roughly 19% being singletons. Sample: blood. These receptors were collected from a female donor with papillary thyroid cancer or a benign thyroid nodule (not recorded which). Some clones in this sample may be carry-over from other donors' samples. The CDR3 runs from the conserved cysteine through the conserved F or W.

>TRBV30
CAWSPPGGLWEQYF
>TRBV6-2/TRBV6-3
CASIPVGGLSNQPQHF
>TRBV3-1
CASSQATSGSTSYEQYF
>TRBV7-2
CASGAKSTVWNEQYF
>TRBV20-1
CSARSGGSQETQYF
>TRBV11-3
CASSPDRRPAGELFF
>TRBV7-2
CASSSGVVEQYF
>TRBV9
CASSQGGAAGNTIYF
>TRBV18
CASSPPGPRPDTQYF
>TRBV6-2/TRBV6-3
CASSPRAGLAGVLNNEQFF
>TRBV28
CASSELREQFF
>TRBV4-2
CASSQHSGNTIYF
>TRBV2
CASRFHLAGGLHEQYF
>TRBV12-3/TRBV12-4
CASSAGLDTDTQYF
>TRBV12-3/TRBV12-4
CASSPPGTGRMNTEAFF
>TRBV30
CTSNIKGNLKGYTF
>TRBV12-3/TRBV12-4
CASSLARTSPGTEAFF
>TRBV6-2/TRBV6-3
CANKGVRVSNQPQHF
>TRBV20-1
CGSQTMISYEQYF
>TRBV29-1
CSVESGLVDEQFF
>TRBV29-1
CSVEAAVNTEAFF
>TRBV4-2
CASSQDLGSASTDTQYF
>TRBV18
CASSRTNTLTDTQYF
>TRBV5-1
CASSLEGAGLLREQYF
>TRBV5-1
CASSLNSPREQYF
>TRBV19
CASTPGTSREEDTQYF
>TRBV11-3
CASSLDGNNEKLFF
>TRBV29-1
CSVPGLGQETQYF
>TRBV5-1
CASISEVGVLYEQYF
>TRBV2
CASGTRLAFYETQYF
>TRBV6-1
CASSETGLAGDEQYF
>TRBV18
CASSQGQGSYNEQFF
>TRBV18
CASSPPTGLAGANTGELFF
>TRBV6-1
CASSRSGSELNTGELFF
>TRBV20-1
CSAPDRGDFYEQYF
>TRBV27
CASSFGGTSYEQYF
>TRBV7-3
CARSLSEGPYNEQFF
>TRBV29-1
CSVIRDSTDGYTF
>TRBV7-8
CASILDRGDGYAF
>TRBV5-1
CASNMEGMNTEAFF
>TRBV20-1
CSARYSARVGNPNQPQHF
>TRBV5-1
CASSLAWAGDTDTQYF
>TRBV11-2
CASRQTIWRGTEAFF
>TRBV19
CASTPDGLAGTDTQYF
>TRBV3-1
CASSQVRAEYGYTF
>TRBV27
CASSFGGEAFF
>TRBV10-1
CASSEGAGSPLHF
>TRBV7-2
CDSSYSGVYNEQFF
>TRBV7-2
CASSFGRYNEQFF
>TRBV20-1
CSASPGNTEAFF
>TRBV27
CASSFTGGNNEQFF
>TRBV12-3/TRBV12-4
CASSLSPRSGSGYEQYF
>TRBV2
CASSETRETEAFF
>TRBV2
CASSARLGGDNNSPLHF
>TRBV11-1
CASSLTRTGGKDTQYF
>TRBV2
CASSATSGFAPDTQYF